Given below is one T cell receptor (beta chain) in context. Its antigen specificity is not known. The input lacks base qualities; no much larger clone sits a single base away. The data were taken from a study of regulatory T cells in long-lasting Graves disease (dated by TCRdb to the early 2020s). With respect to the entire study: To count as having persistent Graves' disease, a patient had to have received antithyroid drug treatment for over 5 years with TSH receptor autoantibodies remaining persistently positive. Persistent Graves' disease patients were compared with newly diagnosed Graves' disease patients by peripheral blood TCR sequencing and RNA sequencing. The study was conducted in China and was registered as a clinical trial. A total of around 35 samples underwent TCR sequencing: some 13 from persistent and approximately 20 from newly diagnosed Graves' disease patients. Persistent Graves' disease patients in the clinical cohort had taken antithyroid drugs for 8 to 12 years on average.

The germline V end is reduced by 1 base and the J end by 5 bases; junction bases left unmatched: 4. The CDR3 contains 16 residues, cysteine and phenylalanine counted. The sequence is cut down to CDR3 DNA, 48 bases in frame from base 1. The germline V gene supplies CDR1 MNHEY and CDR2 SVGEGT. The paper as a whole reports these results and caveats: TRBV28, TRBJ1-2 and TRBJ2-5 were preferentially used in persistent disease, while TRBV20-1 and TRBJ2-1 were favored in newly diagnosed disease. More public clonotypes were shared among persistent patients (roughly 2,700) than among newly diagnosed patients (966). Because the primary lesion, thyroid tissue, could not be accessed, the study looked at peripheral blood alone. Sequencing and analysis were restricted to the TCR beta chain. Persistent Graves' disease patients showed lower TCR Shannon entropy and fewer highly expanded clones than newly diagnosed patients, suggesting clonal expansion. The small sample size was acknowledged by the authors as a limitation that may reduce accuracy.

What the time point label conveys for this sample: persistent/refractory GD, antithyroid drugs over 5 years with positive TRAb. For both TCR sequencing and RNA sequencing, RNA was extracted from PBMCs in TRIzol. The diagnosis of Graves' disease followed American Thyroid Association guidelines. Recruitment of patients was carried out at an endocrinology department in Xi'an, China. From each patient, around 9 milliliters of peripheral blood was collected into an EDTA anticoagulant tube. PBMCs were isolated by Ficoll Paque Plus density gradient separation without further T cell sorting. RNA quality was checked with an Agilent 2100 Bioanalyzer and agarose gel, and concentration with a NanoDrop 2000. Receptor libraries were prepared by multiplex PCR. The sequencing machine was an Illumina HiSeq 4000. CDR3 regions were amplified by Arm-PCR with iRepertoire HTBI primers to construct TCR beta libraries. Gel purification was performed on PCR products prior to sequencing. In the source study's methods: A total of around 59 TRBV and approximately 13 TRBJ segments were identified across samples and were used for gene usage analysis of CDR3 amino acid clonotypes. Filtered high-quality paired reads were merged into contigs using COPE and FqMerger. Contigs were aligned with BLAST to IMGT TRBV, TRBD and TRBJ reference genes, and CDR3 was defined per IMGT. Clonotypes above 0.1% frequency were classified as highly expanded clones. Shannon entropy served as the measure of repertoire diversity, while the Gini coefficient captured V-J evenness. Public clonotypes were defined as clonotypes shared by more than one individual. The public reads were quality trimmed at Q25 with fastp and then assembled into clones with MiXCR by TCRdb, keeping productive beta chains. Under each unique CDR3 protein, matching rows form one entry showing the most common genes and DNA. The V and J calls shown here were made by TCRdb, not taken from the authors' results. The sample table contains about 470,000 distinct CDR3 sequences; only one count was recorded for less than 25% of them. 7% to 10% of the sample lies in the top ten.

Sequences were derived from peripheral blood mononuclear cells (PBMCs), sampled when the disease was refractory, from a patient treated with antithyroid drugs. The clonotype was recovered from a female donor with Graves disease. Here the chain combines TRBV6-2 or TRBV6-3 and TRBJ2-1, and 11 bases in between align with TRBD2. The DNA sequence reads TGTGCCAGCAGTTACTTTAGCGGGAGGGGGAACAATGAGCAGTTCTTC. It codes for CASSYFSGRGNNEQFF.